This T cell receptor beta chain was identified during a study of vaccination and CD4 T cells after COVID-19. Across the study: Each post-COVID sample was drawn after diagnosis, and the median interval was roughly 100 days (range 35 to 161). Study-level findings and limits: The median number of SARS-CoV-2-reactive clonotypes increased from approximately 21 to 40, a change that did not reach significance.

With the Oncomine TCR Beta short-read assay, DNA from cultured CD4+ T cells was sequenced. TCRdb reprocessed the PCR reads via MiXCR and lists one record per CDR3 protein. The sample carries roughly 9,600 distinct CDR3 sequences, about 33% recorded once. Treatment: roughly 11-day PBMC culture with coronavirus spike peptide pools or control peptides (ViraFEST assay). CD4+ T lymphocytes from the unexposed donor were collected before the COVID-19 pandemic (2011-2018). Turning to this clonotype: Its antigen is still unknown.

The CDR3 is made up of 14 amino acids. Germline CDR1 and CDR2: SGHVS and FQNEAQ. V shed 4 bases and J shed 5 bases, with 14 bases lying between them. This TCR was recovered from a human donor in good health. The sequenced sample was CD4+ T cells from blood, cultured in vitro. The rearrangement uses TRBV7-8 and TRBJ1-1; D is possibly TRBD1 (6 bases). The CDR3 DNA is TGTGCCAGCAGCTCCCGGCAGGGGTGGACTGAAGCTTTCTTT. This gives the protein CASSSRQGWTEAFF.